This is a list of T cell receptor beta chains from one sample in a study of T cell changes during pregnancy in multiple sclerosis. Measured with immunoSEQ multiplex PCR; TCRdb has only the in-frame clones, and not every one. The sample has some 30,000 clones, 90% seen once; the top ten hold about 3.9%. The material sequenced was CD8+ T cells from peripheral blood mononuclear cells, taken in the second trimester of pregnancy. The receptors here all came from a female donor with multiple sclerosis, enrolled in a pregnancy study. Both conserved end residues are part of each CDR3. A D gene is named only where the DNA matches it firmly. Some rows mark clone size as missing; the rest say once, few, many or name a class of expanded clone.

size	V	D	J	CDR3	DNA
.	TRBV4-1	.	TRBJ2-1	CASSLSDSYNEQFF	TGCGCCAGCAGCCTATCGGACAGCTACAATGAGCAGTTCTTC
once	TRBV5-4	TRBD2	TRBJ2-7	CASSLVAGGYEQYF	TGTGCCAGCAGCTTGGTAGCGGGAGGGTACGAGCAGTACTTC
.	TRBV13	TRBD2	TRBJ2-3	CASSRLAGGVTQYF	TGTGCCAGCAGCCGACTAGCGGGAGGCGTCACGCAGTATTTT
.	TRBV6-4	TRBD2	TRBJ2-1	CASSVDGTTNEQFF	TGTGCCAGCAGTGTCGACGGGACTACGAATGAGCAGTTCTTC
few	TRBV5-1	.	TRBJ2-2	CASSLTGFCGELFF	TGCGCCAGCAGCTTGACGGGATTCTGCGGGGAGCTGTTTTTT
.	TRBV4-1	TRBD2	TRBJ2-1	CASSQDEVAGGSYNEQFF	TGCGCCAGCAGCCAAGATGAGGTAGCGGGAGGCTCCTACAATGAGCAGTTCTTC
.	TRBV10-3	TRBD1	TRBJ2-4	CAISRGQGAKNIQYF	TGTGCCATCAGCCGGGGACAGGGGGCCAAAAACATTCAGTACTTC
.	TRBV4-2	TRBD2	TRBJ2-3	CASSPLAGATDTQYF	TGTGCCAGCAGCCCCTTAGCGGGGGCCACAGATACGCAGTATTTT
.	TRBV29-1	TRBD2	TRBJ2-3	CSGGSGSWTDTQYF	TGCAGCGGGGGAAGCGGGAGTTGGACAGATACGCAGTATTTT
once	TRBV2	TRBD1	TRBJ1-5	CASSEVGQVYREPYQPQHF	TGTGCCAGCAGTGAGGTGGGACAGGTTTACCGGGAGCCGTATCAGCCCCAGCATTTT
.	TRBV5-1	TRBD1	TRBJ2-3	CASSLGQGITDTQYF	TGCGCCAGCAGCTTGGGACAGGGGATCACAGATACGCAGTATTTT
.	TRBV4-1	.	TRBJ2-1	CASSQGQGGNEQFF	TGCGCCAGCAGCCAAGGACAGGGAGGCAATGAGCAGTTCTTC
.	TRBV13	.	TRBJ1-2	CASSSALVEAVSGGYTF	TGTGCCAGCAGCTCGGCATTGGTGGAGGCGGTTAGTGGAGGCTACACCTTC
.	TRBV11-2	.	TRBJ2-7	CASSLGATSRYEQYF	TGTGCCAGCAGCTTAGGGGCTACCTCTCGTTACGAGCAGTACTTC
.	TRBV19	TRBD1	TRBJ1-5	CASKRQGVQPQHF	TGTGCCAGTAAAAGACAGGGAGTTCAGCCCCAGCATTTT
.	TRBV27	.	TRBJ2-7	CASSLLVQGPSYEQYF	TGTGCCAGCAGTTTATTGGTACAGGGACCTTCCTACGAGCAGTACTTC
.	TRBV11-2	TRBD2	TRBJ2-7	CASSLEAGSYEQYF	TGTGCCAGCAGCTTAGAAGCGGGGTCCTACGAGCAGTACTTC
.	TRBV7-6	.	TRBJ2-7	CASSPRHGASYEQYF	TGTGCCAGCAGCCCCCGACATGGGGCCTCCTACGAGCAGTACTTC
.	TRBV28	TRBD2	TRBJ2-7	CASSPRLAGAYEQYF	TGTGCCAGCAGCCCCAGACTAGCGGGAGCGTACGAGCAGTACTTC
few	TRBV11-2	.	TRBJ2-7	CASSLDVTGLASYEQYF	TGTGCCAGCAGCTTAGATGTAACCGGGCTAGCGTCCTACGAGCAGTACTTC
.	TRBV7-9	.	TRBJ2-5	CASSMGLQETQYF	TGTGCCAGCAGCATGGGACTTCAAGAGACCCAGTACTTC
.	TRBV7-3	.	TRBJ2-7	CASSFSGTSYEQYF	TGTGCCAGCAGCTTCTCGGGAACCTCCTACGAGCAGTACTTC
.	TRBV6-4	.	TRBJ2-2	CASSEQGDTGELFF	TGTGCCAGCAGTGAGCAGGGCGACACCGGGGAGCTGTTTTTT
few	TRBV2	.	TRBJ1-1	CASSTGAPEAFF	TGTGCCAGCAGTACAGGTGCACCCGAAGCTTTCTTT
.	TRBV5-6	.	TRBJ1-2	CASSLERRGSGYGYTF	TGTGCCAGCAGCTTGGAACGCAGGGGCTCGGGCTATGGCTACACCTTC
.	TRBV5-1	.	TRBJ2-3	CASSLAGGTDTQYF	TGCGCCAGCAGCTTGGCAGGGGGGACAGATACGCAGTATTTT
once	TRBV27	TRBD1	TRBJ2-2	CASKEDAGDRSGELFF	TGTGCCAGCAAGGAAGATGCCGGGGACAGATCGGGGGAGCTGTTTTTT
.	TRBV28	TRBD1	TRBJ1-4	CASSPPQGVTNEKLFF	TGTGCCAGCAGTCCACCTCAGGGGGTCACCAATGAAAAACTGTTTTTT
.	TRBV14	.	TRBJ2-7	CASSQEYWYEQYF	TGTGCCAGCAGCCAAGAATACTGGTACGAGCAGTACTTC
.	TRBV28	TRBD2	TRBJ2-7	CASSLKAGEFYEQYF	TGTGCCAGCAGTTTAAAAGCGGGAGAATTCTACGAGCAGTACTTC
.	TRBV4-1	TRBD1	TRBJ2-7	CASSQTGVYEQYF	TGCGCCAGCAGCCAGACAGGGGTCTACGAGCAGTACTTC
.	TRBV28	TRBD1	TRBJ2-7	CASSPRDRGPPEQYF	TGTGCCAGCAGTCCCCGGGACAGGGGCCCCCCCGAGCAGTACTTC
.	TRBV10-1	TRBD2	TRBJ2-3	CASSDTKGTSGSTDTQYF	TGCGCCAGCAGTGATACAAAAGGGACTAGCGGGAGCACAGATACGCAGTATTTT
.	TRBV19	TRBD2	TRBJ2-5	CASTTSPTSGGQETQYF	TGTGCCAGTACCACCAGCCCGACTAGCGGGGGCCAAGAGACCCAGTACTTC
once	TRBV10-3	TRBD2	TRBJ2-1	CAIRGGLAEANEQFF	TGTGCCATCAGGGGGGGACTAGCGGAGGCCAATGAGCAGTTCTTC
.	TRBV4-1	.	TRBJ2-5	CASSQEPGLGQETQYF	TGCGCCAGCAGCCAAGAGCCCGGACTCGGGCAAGAGACCCAGTACTTC
.	TRBV4-3	TRBD2	TRBJ2-1	CASSPSGSSYNEQFF	TGCGCCAGCAGCCCAAGCGGGAGCTCCTACAATGAGCAGTTCTTC
.	TRBV29-1	.	TRBJ2-2	CSAVPEGSSINTGELFF	TGCAGCGCCGTCCCCGAGGGCTCCTCAATTAACACCGGGGAGCTGTTTTTT
once	TRBV27	.	TRBJ2-7	CASSSTSIPYEQYF	TGTGCCAGCAGTTCAACTAGTATCCCCTACGAGCAGTACTTC
.	TRBV19	.	TRBJ1-4	CASLVFITSEKLFF	TGTGCCAGCCTAGTTTTTATAACAAGTGAAAAACTGTTTTTT
.	TRBV4-1	.	TRBJ2-2	CASSQDRSDTGELFF	TGCGCCAGCAGCCAAGATAGATCCGACACCGGGGAGCTGTTTTTT